This T cell receptor beta chain came from a study of response to subunit inactivated influenza vaccine. Overall study results and limits: The authors put forward the suggestion that each seasonal influenza vaccination may bring in only a limited number of new T cells.

This clonotype was detected many times. Its antigen is not known. TCRdb re-called the RT-PCR reads with MiXCR, one entry per CDR3 protein. The table includes roughly 170,000 distinct CDR3 sequences, about 9.3% detected once. The sequence derives from a man between 45 and 60 years old who received an inactivated influenza vaccine. Source: non-naive T cells sorted from PBMCs, taken on the day of vaccination.

CDR3 protein: CASSLLENTEAFF. The CDR3 DNA follows: TGTGCCAGCAGTCTCCTTGAGAACACTGAAGCTTTCTTT. The chain couples TRBV12-3 or TRBV12-4 to TRBJ1-1; D gene unclear. V was pared by 5 bases and J by 1 base, with 8 bases between. CDR3 length equals 13 residues.